The 16 T cell receptor beta chains given below trace back to one sample, sequenced in a study of long-term antiretroviral therapy in people with HIV. Version v3.0 of the immunoSEQ assay was performed at survey level. TCRdb's copy holds only in-frame clones and misses some; the assay was immunoSEQ multiplex PCR. This table holds roughly 20,000 clones, about 85% found once. This specimen was unsorted PBMCs, taken around 4 years after starting antiretroviral therapy. These receptor sequences come from a young man with HIV.

This clone came up once. The V call is TRBV5-1, the J call TRBJ2-1; 9 bases agree with TRBD1. Per the germline V gene, CDR1 is SGHRS and CDR2 is YFSETQ. V gave up 6 bases and J gave up 9 bases; unmatched junction bases: 13. There are 15 residues in the CDR3. The chain's CDR3 is CASIRGGTGSGEQFF. The CDR3 DNA reads TGCGCCAGCATTCGAGGTGGGACAGGGTCGGGTGAGCAGTTCTTC.

The V call is TRBV28, the J call TRBJ1-4; D is perhaps TRBD1 (6 bases). Germline lookup yields CDR1 MDHEN and CDR2 SYDVKM. This CDR3 is built from 16 residues. V shed 4 bases and J shed 4 bases, with 16 bases lying between them. CDR3 loop: CASSSGGAGNNEKLFF. DNA for the CDR3: TGTGCCAGCAGTTCCGGGGGGGCCGGCAATAATGAAAAACTGTTTTTT.

The V and J genes are TRBV5-8 and TRBJ1-5; D is undetermined. CDR1 is SGHTS and CDR2 is YDEGEE in the germline V gene. Trimming cost V 0 bases and J 0 bases, with 4 bases left between them. The CDR3 is made up of 14 amino acids. CDR3 DNA: TGTGCCAGCAGCTTGGATAATAGCAATCAGCCCCAGCATTTT. It encodes CASSLDNSNQPQHF.

V gene TRBV7-9 combines with J gene TRBJ2-1, with D uncertain. This CDR3 contains 12 residues. Germline assignment: CDR1 SEHNR and CDR2 FQNEAQ (reference sequence). V shed 4 bases and J shed 5 bases, with 6 bases lying between them. CDR3 in DNA: TGTGCCAGCAGCTCCAGCAACAATGAGCAGTTCTTC. This translates into CASSSSNNEQFF.

The rearrangement links TRBV27 to TRBJ1-2; possibly TRBD1 for D (5 bases). Per germline, CDR1 MNHEY and CDR2 SMNVEV (reference sequence). The CDR3 is 12 residues long. V gave up 5 bases and J gave up 5 bases, with 9 bases separating them. The CDR3, as DNA: TGTGCCAGCAGTCTAAGGGGTTATGGCTACACCTTC. Encoded protein: CASSLRGYGYTF.

The chain employs TRBV6-1 and TRBJ1-2; 8 positions agree with TRBD1. CDR1 and CDR2 from the germline V gene are MNHNS and SASEGT. The V segment lost 5 bases and the J segment 6 bases; nucleotides outside the gene matches: 5. The CDR3 spans 13 residues. This chain's CDR3 is CASSRRGQDGYTF. The CDR3 nucleotides are TGTGCCAGCAGTCGAAGGGGACAGGATGGCTACACCTTC.

The V gene is TRBV5-1, the J gene TRBJ1-1; D not resolved. Trimming left V 4 bases short and J 6 bases short, with 16 bases between. CDR3 size: 14 residues. CDR1 is SGHRS, CDR2 YFSETQ, per germline. DNA of the CDR3: TGCGCCAGCAGCCCTCTATCATTATACGCTGAAGCTTTCTTT. It translates to CASSPLSLYAEAFF.

V and J are TRBV7-2 and TRBJ2-1, with 8 bases that match TRBD2. Germline-derived CDR1 and CDR2 are SGHTA and FQGNSA. The CDR3 has 14 amino acids. V lost 3 bases and J lost 8; bases outside the gene matches: 6. The CDR3 spells CASSFNGGAHEQFF. CDR3 DNA sequence: TGTGCCAGCAGCTTTAACGGGGGGGCCCATGAGCAGTTCTTC. The full variable domain, rest sourced from reference TRBV7-2 and TRBJ2-1, is GAGVSQSPSNKVTEKGKDVELRCDPISGHTALYWYRQSLGQGLEFLIYFQGNSAPDKSGLPSDRFSAERTGGSVSTLTIQRTQQEDSAVYLCASSFNGGAHEQFFGPGTRLTVL.

This clone was observed a single time. V is TRBV7-9 and J is TRBJ2-2, with 10 bases fitting TRBD2. CDR3 length equals 15 residues. J lost 5 bases, V lost 7 bases, and 7 bases had no gene match. Per germline, CDR1 SEHNR and CDR2 FQNEAQ (reference sequence). This CDR3 reads CASTLGLAETGELFF. CDR3 bases: TGTGCCAGCACCCTCGGACTAGCGGAGACCGGGGAGCTGTTTTTT.

The CDR3 region is CASNTKPRLAGTGGNTGELFF. CDR3 DNA sequence: TGCGCCAGCAACACAAAACCGAGGCTAGCGGGGACCGGGGGGAACACCGGGGAGCTGTTTTTT. The V gene is TRBV5-1, the J gene TRBJ2-2; TRBD2 aligns across 9 bases. Trimming at V came to 6 bases and at J to 1 base, leaving 22 bases not matched to a gene. Germline loops: CDR1 SGHRS, CDR2 YFSETQ. This CDR3 has 21 amino acids.

This clone was observed a few times. This chain joins TRBV14 and TRBJ1-2, with a weak D call TRBD1 (6 bases). Germline CDR1 SGHDN, CDR2 FVKESK. V was cut by 4 bases and J by 4 bases, with 16 bases left in between. CDR3 length: 15 amino acids. The CDR3 protein is CASSPVAGAIYGYTF. The CDR3 nucleotides are TGTGCCAGCAGCCCCGTGGCGGGGGCGATCTATGGCTACACCTTC.

The V gene is TRBV28, the J gene TRBJ1-2; D may be TRBD1 (6 bases). CDR3 size: 15 residues. V was trimmed by 1 base and J by 4 bases, leaving 13 bases between them. Per the germline V gene, CDR1 is MDHEN and CDR2 is SYDVKM. In nucleotides, the CDR3 is TGTGCCAGCAGTTTATATACAGGGATTCTCTATGGCTACACCTTC. Protein sequence: CASSLYTGILYGYTF.

The J gene is TRBJ2-3, the V gene TRBV19; TRBD1 agrees at 7 bases. The CDR3 length is 16 residues. Trimming at V came to 6 bases and at J to 0 bases, leaving 9 bases not matched to a gene. CDR1 is LNHDA, CDR2 SQIVND, per germline (reference sequence). The CDR3 protein is CASSLMTGSSTDTQYF. DNA for the CDR3: TGTGCCAGTAGCCTAATGACAGGGTCTAGCACAGATACGCAGTATTTT. The whole variable domain, filled in from reference TRBV19 and TRBJ2-3, reads DGGITQSPKYLFRKEGQNVTLSCEQNLNHDAMYWYRQDPGQGLRLIYYSQIVNDFQKGDIAEGYSVSREKKESFPLTVTSAQKNPTAFYLCASSLMTGSSTDTQYFGPGTRLTVL.

The rearrangement joins TRBV5-4 to TRBJ2-3, with D uncertain. From germline, CDR1 is SGHNT and CDR2 YYREEE (reference sequence). The CDR3 totals 15 residues. V was pared by 3 bases and J by 4 bases, with 15 bases between. The CDR3 loop is CASSSFRAASDTQYF. CDR3 nucleotides: TGTGCCAGCAGCTCTTTCCGGGCTGCGTCAGATACGCAGTATTTT.

This clone was seen only a few times. The chain links TRBV10-1 to TRBJ2-7, with D possibly being TRBD1 or TRBD2 (5 bases each). V lost 2 bases to trimming and J lost 2 bases, with 10 bases between them. From germline, CDR1 is WNHNN and CDR2 SYGVQD (reference sequence). The CDR3 contains 14 residues. The CDR3: CASSEGGEAYEQYF. As DNA, the CDR3 is TGCGCCAGCAGTGAGGGGGGAGAGGCCTACGAGCAGTACTTC.

This rearrangement joins TRBV4-1 to TRBJ1-4; D ambiguous. This CDR3 has 15 amino acids. With 0 bases removed from V and 8 bases from J, the gap between germline ends came to 13 bases. Germline lookup yields CDR1 MGHRA and CDR2 YSYEKL. The CDR3 DNA reads as TGCGCCAGCAGCCAAGATCCCGGGCAGAAGGAAAAACTGTTTTTT. This translates into CASSQDPGQKEKLFF.